This T cell receptor beta chain was profiled in a study of cytomegalovirus exposure and HLA in healthy donors (dated by TCRdb to 2016 to 2017). Background on the whole study: In an earlier analysis of under 750 of the donors, approximately 260 Gb of sequence data and approximately 100 million unique TCR beta sequences from about 179 million T cells were reported. An early release covering roughly 640 HLA-typed donors comprised roughly 300 gigabases of sequencing data and roughly 85 million unique TCR sequences. Among the roughly 370 genotyped donors, around 81% belonged to the genetic ancestry cluster associated with self-reported Caucasian donors. The study was designed to test whether signatures of past pathogen exposure could be identified by cataloging public T cell receptors. Using immunosequencing, the study profiled T cell repertoires from 500 to 800 subjects and related those repertoires to cytomegalovirus serostatus. Along with the approximately 670-subject first cohort, a separate validation cohort of 120 different subjects was used. To predict cytomegalovirus infection status, the study brought together high-throughput TCR immunosequencing, statistical association of individual TCRs with disease status, and machine learning. To study patterns of TCR occurrence, a later analysis re-analyzed previously published TCR beta repertoires from 550 to 800 donors and added high-resolution HLA genotyping. Rather than drawing on any new phenotypic data, the later analysis identified candidate immune exposures from TCR beta sequences and the way those sequences occurred across donors. An earlier analysis of 587 of the donors used high-throughput TCR beta sequencing to judge whether each TCR beta V gene segment behaved as functional or pseudogenic. Alongside the repertoire data, information on donor age, sex, ethnicity and CMV serostatus was compiled. A later genetic analysis used genome-wide SNP genotypes for 398 of the 666 donors, treating that subset as a discovery cohort. All discovery cohort repertoires had been generated using a single sequencing platform. HLA typing covered class I and class II loci at four-digit resolution. Typing coverage varied by locus: roughly 629-640 donors for A, B, C, DRB1 and DQB1; approximately 560 for DQA1; nearly 610 for DPA1; around 450 for DPB1. Roughly 5 DR-DQ haplotypes were handled as single units for association and clustering because linkage in the cohort was strong. Across around 400 genotyped donors of the cohort, an average of about 220,000 unique TCR beta nucleotide sequences per donor were sequenced, and about a sixth of those sequences were non-productive. General findings and caveats noted by the study authors: While some public TCRs were present in many individuals, most TCR sequences turned up only very rarely across donors. Only TCR beta chains were sequenced in this cohort, and the absence of alpha or paired-chain data limited detectable features. Compared with the roughly 700-donor mean, donors in an Asian-associated ancestry cluster had fewer N-insertions in productive TCRs, according to a later genetic analysis. In a later analysis, the rate of TCR association differed among HLA loci, with DRB1 alleles having the most associated TCRs and HLA-C alleles having the fewest. Correlated functional status among segregating V segments might be attributable to linkage disequilibrium, but an unknown experimental factor could not be ruled out. Sequencing depth was assumed to be roughly uniform across donors in the presence/absence analyses, though that assumption may not hold. Some IMGT-functional V segments, including TRBV6-2 and TRBV6-3, could not be distinguished by the 87-base-pair reads and were therefore excluded. In a later analysis, HLA-associated TCR beta chains showed more clonal expansion and lower generation probabilities than non-associated chains that were equally common. In the study, 150 to 200 TCR beta chains were listed as associated with cytomegalovirus. Most CMV-associated TCR beta chains appeared to be HLA-restricted in a later analysis, and the HLA associations seemed to be driven largely by CMV exposure. The sequencing pipeline was judged likely to have produced a cluster of highly shared sequence variants as a technical artifact. In vitro tests confirmed that a few of the cytomegalovirus-associated TCR beta chains recognize cytomegalovirus antigens. The only immune exposure information available for the cohort was CMV serostatus. In a later genetic analysis, a missense DCLRE1C variant was associated with V-gene and J-gene trimming of TCR beta chains, and the association was replicated in an independent cohort. The authors suggested that the approach could potentially be generalized to other disease states and immunological phenotypes. A later analysis reported that several top co-occurrence clusters appeared linked to parvovirus B19, influenza, CMV and Epstein-Barr virus. In an earlier analysis of 587 of the donors, most TCR beta V segments appeared in productive rearrangements about 90% or about 30% of the time, broadly matching IMGT annotations. A further reported finding was that TCR beta sequences accurately predicted the HLA-A and HLA-B alleles for most subjects in the first cohort. Roughly 15 rarely observed V segments, including chromosome 9 orphons, were excluded from the earlier analysis of several hundred of the donors because counts were too low. HLA typing was unavailable for some donors at each locus, so association tests used only the typed subset. Cytomegalovirus status was reported to be diagnosed by the classifier with high specificity and sensitivity in both the original and validation cohorts. When HLA alleles, especially DR and DQ, strongly co-occurred, TCR associations were difficult to assign to individual alleles. Specific HLA alleles were associated with roughly 16,000 TCR beta sequences at a false discovery rate of 0.05 in a later analysis.

The library was built by means of the immunoSEQ multiplex PCR assay. For the multiplex PCR, a mixture combining 60 forward primers for TCR Vbeta segments and 13 reverse primers for TCR Jbeta segments was used. The CDR3 region of rearranged TCR beta genes was amplified from genomic DNA with a multiplex PCR assay. On the Illumina HiSeq System, the amplified TCR beta libraries were sequenced as 87-base-pair reads. The published analysis was carried out like this. A later analysis counted approximately 76 million unique TCR beta chains across the 550 to 800 repertoires, and 9 million to 14 million of these chains were shared by at least two donors. Raw reads were error-corrected and collapsed into unique sequences with a nearest-neighbor algorithm that merged closely related sequences to remove PCR and sequencing errors. CDR3 sequences were aligned to IMGT reference sequences to assign V, D and J gene segments. Each retained sequence needed at least a six-nucleotide match to both a V gene segment and a J gene segment. A rearrangement was called productive if the CDR3 had no stop codons and remained in frame with V and J, and every other rearrangement was called non-productive. Following IMGT convention, CDR3 was defined as the stretch from the second conserved V-encoded cysteine up to the conserved J-encoded phenylalanine. Sequences without an unambiguous match to a single V gene segment were excluded from the earlier analysis of 500 to 700 of the donors. In an earlier analysis of approximately 550 of the donors, V segments were called functional above 56.7% productive rearrangements and were called segregating when the between-donor standard deviation exceeded 5%. To diagnose cytomegalovirus status from the catalog of TCR beta chain sequences, a statistical classification framework was built. In a later analysis, V and J genes were assigned by comparing TCR nucleotide sequences against IMGT/GENE-DB human TR gene sequences. The TCRdist pipeline was used in a later analysis to assign CDR3 sequences and most-parsimonious VDJ recombination scenarios. In a later analysis, each TCR beta chain was defined by its CDR3 amino acid sequence together with its V-gene family, and reads lacking a unique V-gene family were excluded. To address suspected cross-contamination and a sequencing artifact, a later analysis removed some 620 highly shared, low-generation-probability nucleotide sequences. A later analysis calculated a clonal expansion index for each public chain from normalized within-repertoire ranks of inferred template counts. A later analysis computed generation probabilities with a VDJ recombination model fitted to out-of-frame rearrangements, and checked the results against IGoR. In a later analysis, hypergeometric tests were used to score TCR-TCR, TCR-HLA and TCR-CMV co-occurrence, with a repertoire-size bias correction applied to TCR pairs. In a later analysis, false discovery rates were estimated by permuting HLA or CMV assignments 20 times. In a later analysis, co-occurring TCRs were grouped with DBSCAN, and TCRdist sequence similarity was added when clustering was performed within HLA-allele-positive subsets. Repertoires with fewer than 30,000 or more than 120,000 public chains, plus five repertoires with anomalous nucleotide sharing, were excluded from co-occurrence clustering. Entries here come from immuneACCESS through TCRdb and include only in-frame sequences with V and J called. Some clones fail to appear in such tables; in the studies checked, an unresolved V gene covers under half of the shortfall, and the cause of the remainder is unknown. V and J calls and clone size are given by that table; D and trimming were obtained from the DNA. For this sample there are about 180,000 clones; roughly three quarters appear just once. Clones ranked in the top ten supply roughly 2.5% of the sample.

In total, approximately 690 healthy bone marrow donors made up the cohort. At the time of sampling, every cohort member was nominally healthy, though immune exposures that went unrecorded were likely present. The donor tested CMV seropositive and was one of the 289 seropositive cohort members. A peripheral blood sample was provided by each donor, and peripheral blood mononuclear cells were used for TCR beta sequencing. The Qiagen DNeasy Blood Extraction Kit was used to extract genomic DNA from the blood cell samples. Comment on this clone: Its antigen remains undetermined. Base qualities are missing; no much larger clone stands one base away.

The V end loses 4 bases and the J end loses 2 bases, and a stretch of 17 bases separates them. The CDR3, cysteine through phenylalanine, is 16 amino acids long. Only CDR3 DNA remains: 48 bases, in frame from the first base. The germline V gene yields SGHRS for CDR1 and YFSETQ for CDR2. The sample consisted of PBMCs. This TCR came from a woman in her 30s in good health and CMV-seropositive. This receptor chain uses TRBV5-1 and TRBJ2-3, with a weak D call of TRBD2 (6 bases match). The CDR3 region: CASSRARLAPTDTQYF. The nucleotide sequence reads as follows: TGCGCCAGCAGCCGGGCCCGGCTAGCGCCCACAGATACGCAGTATTTT. Supplemented by the reference TRBV5-1 and TRBJ2-3 proteins around the CDR3, the complete variable domain is KAGVTQTPRYLIKTRGQQVTLSCSPISGHRSVSWYQQTPGQGLQFLFEYFSETQRNKGNFPGRFSGRQFSNSRSEMNVSTLELGDSALYLCASSRARLAPTDTQYFGPGTRLTVL.